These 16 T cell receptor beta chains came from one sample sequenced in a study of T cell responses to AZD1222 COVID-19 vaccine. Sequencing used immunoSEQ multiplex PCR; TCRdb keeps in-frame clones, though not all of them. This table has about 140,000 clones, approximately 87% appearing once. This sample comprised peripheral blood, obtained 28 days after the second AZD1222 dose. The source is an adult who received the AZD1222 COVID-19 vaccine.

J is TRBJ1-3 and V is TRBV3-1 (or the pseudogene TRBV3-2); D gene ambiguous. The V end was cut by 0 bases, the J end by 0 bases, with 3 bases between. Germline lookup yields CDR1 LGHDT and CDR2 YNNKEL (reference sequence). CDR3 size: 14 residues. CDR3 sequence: CASSQEGSGNTIYF. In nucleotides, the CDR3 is TGTGCCAGCAGCCAAGAGGGCTCTGGAAACACCATATATTTT.

CDR3 nucleotides: TGTGCCAGCAGCAGACAGACAGGTTGGTCCACTGAAGCTTTCTTT. Its protein product is CASSRQTGWSTEAFF. The V call is TRBV9, the J call TRBJ1-1; weak D call: TRBD1 (6 bases). V was shortened by 4 bases and J by 4 bases, with 17 bases between the two germline ends. The CDR3 extends over 15 amino acids. CDR1 SGDLS and CDR2 YYNGEE come from the germline V gene.

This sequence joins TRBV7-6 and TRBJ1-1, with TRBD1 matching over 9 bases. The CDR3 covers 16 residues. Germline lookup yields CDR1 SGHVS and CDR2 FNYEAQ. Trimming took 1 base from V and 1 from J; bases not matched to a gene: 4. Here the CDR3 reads CASSLGQGERNTEAFF. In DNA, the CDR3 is TGTGCCAGCAGCTTAGGACAGGGGGAGAGGAACACTGAAGCTTTCTTT.

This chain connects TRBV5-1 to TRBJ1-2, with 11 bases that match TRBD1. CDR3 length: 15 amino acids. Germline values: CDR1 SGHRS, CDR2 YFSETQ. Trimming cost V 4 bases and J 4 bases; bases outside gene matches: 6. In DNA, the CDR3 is TGCGCCAGCAGCCCGCCAGGGACAGGGGGCTATGGCTACACCTTC. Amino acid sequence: CASSPPGTGGYGYTF.

The CDR3: CASITLGLAGAYSTDTQYF. As DNA, the CDR3 is TGTGCCAGCATCACGCTGGGACTAGCGGGAGCCTATAGCACAGATACGCAGTATTTT. The chain couples TRBV11-2 to TRBJ2-3, with 14 bases fitting TRBD2. Germline V gene sequence: CDR1 SGHAT, CDR2 FQNNGV. The CDR3 has 19 residues. With 7 bases clipped from V and 0 bases from J, the junction kept 12 bases outside the gene matches.

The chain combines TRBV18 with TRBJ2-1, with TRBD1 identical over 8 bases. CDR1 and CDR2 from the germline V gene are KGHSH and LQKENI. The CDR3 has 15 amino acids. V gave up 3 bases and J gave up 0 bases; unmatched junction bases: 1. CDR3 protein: CASSPTGASYNEQFF. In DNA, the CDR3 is TGTGCCAGCTCACCGACAGGGGCCTCCTACAATGAGCAGTTCTTC.

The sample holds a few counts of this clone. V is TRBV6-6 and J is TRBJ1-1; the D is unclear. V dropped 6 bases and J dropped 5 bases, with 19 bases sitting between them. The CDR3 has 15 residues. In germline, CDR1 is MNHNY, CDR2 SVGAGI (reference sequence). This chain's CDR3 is CASSAGGVIVTEAFF. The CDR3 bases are TGTGCCAGCAGCGCGGGAGGAGTTATAGTGACTGAAGCTTTCTTT.

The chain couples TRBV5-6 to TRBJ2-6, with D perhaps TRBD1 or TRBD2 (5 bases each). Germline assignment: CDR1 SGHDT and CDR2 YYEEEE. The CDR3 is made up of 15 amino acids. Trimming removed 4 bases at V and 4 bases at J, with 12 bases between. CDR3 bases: TGTGCCAGCAGCCTGCCAGGGACCGGGGCCAACGTCCTGACTTTC. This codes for CASSLPGTGANVLTF.

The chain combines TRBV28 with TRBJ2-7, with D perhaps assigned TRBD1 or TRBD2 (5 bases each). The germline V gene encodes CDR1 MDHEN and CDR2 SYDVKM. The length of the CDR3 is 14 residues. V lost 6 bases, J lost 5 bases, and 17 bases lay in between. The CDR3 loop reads CASSDPGRAHEQYF. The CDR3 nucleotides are TGTGCCAGCAGCGATCCGGGACGCGCTCACGAGCAGTACTTC. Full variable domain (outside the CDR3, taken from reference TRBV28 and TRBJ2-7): DVKVTQSSRYLVKRTGEKVFLECVQDMDHENMFWYRQDPGLGLRLIYFSYDVKMKEKGDIPEGYSVSREKKERFSLILESASTNQTSMYLCASSDPGRAHEQYFGPGTRLTVT.

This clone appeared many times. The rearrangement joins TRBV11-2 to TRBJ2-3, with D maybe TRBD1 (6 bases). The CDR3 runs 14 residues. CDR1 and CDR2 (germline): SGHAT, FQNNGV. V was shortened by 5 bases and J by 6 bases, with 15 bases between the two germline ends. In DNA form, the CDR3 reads TGTGCCAGCAGCCCTAGGACAGACTCCGATACGCAGTATTTT. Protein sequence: CASSPRTDSDTQYF. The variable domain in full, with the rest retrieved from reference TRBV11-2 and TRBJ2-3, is EAGVAQSPRYKIIEKRQSVAFWCNPISGHATLYWYQQILGQGPKLLIQFQNNGVVDDSQLPKDRFSAERLKGVDSTLKIQPAKLEDSAVYLCASSPRTDSDTQYFGPGTRLTVL.

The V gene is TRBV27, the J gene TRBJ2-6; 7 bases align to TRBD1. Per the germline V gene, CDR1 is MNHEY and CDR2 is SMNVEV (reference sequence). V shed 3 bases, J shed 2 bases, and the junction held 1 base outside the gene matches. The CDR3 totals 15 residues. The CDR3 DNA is TGTGCCAGCAGTTTCGACAGGGCTGGGGCCAACGTCCTGACTTTC. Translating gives CASSFDRAGANVLTF.

The CDR3 DNA follows: TGTGCCAGCAGCCAAGATAGGGGAGGGGGTAGCAATCAGCCCCAGCATTTT. Its protein is CASSQDRGGGSNQPQHF. The chain joins TRBV3-1 (or the pseudogene TRBV3-2) to TRBJ1-5; D is possibly TRBD1 (6 bases). Germline CDR1 reads LGHDT; CDR2 reads YNNKEL (reference sequence). The CDR3 is made up of 17 amino acids. Trimming took off 0 bases at V and 0 bases at J, with 12 bases between the two ends.

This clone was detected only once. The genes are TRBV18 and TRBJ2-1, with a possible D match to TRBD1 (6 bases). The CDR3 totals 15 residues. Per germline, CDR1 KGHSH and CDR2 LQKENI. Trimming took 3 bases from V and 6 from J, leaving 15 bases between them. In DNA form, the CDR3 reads TGTGCCAGCTCACCGAGAACCGGGACAACCAATGAGCAGTTCTTC. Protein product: CASSPRTGTTNEQFF.

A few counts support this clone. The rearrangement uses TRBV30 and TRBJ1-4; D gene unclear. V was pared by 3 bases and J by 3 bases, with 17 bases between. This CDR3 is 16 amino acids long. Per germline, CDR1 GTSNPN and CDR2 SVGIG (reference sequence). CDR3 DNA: TGTGCCTGGAGGCCGAATTCGGGAAGGGCTAATGAAAAACTGTTTTTT. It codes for CAWRPNSGRANEKLFF.

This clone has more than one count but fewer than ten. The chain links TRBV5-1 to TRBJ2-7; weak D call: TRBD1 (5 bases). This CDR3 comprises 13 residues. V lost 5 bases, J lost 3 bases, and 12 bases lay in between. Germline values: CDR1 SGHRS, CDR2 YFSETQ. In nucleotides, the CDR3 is TGCGCCAGCAGGGCAGGGTCAATCTACGAGCAGTACTTC. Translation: CASRAGSIYEQYF.

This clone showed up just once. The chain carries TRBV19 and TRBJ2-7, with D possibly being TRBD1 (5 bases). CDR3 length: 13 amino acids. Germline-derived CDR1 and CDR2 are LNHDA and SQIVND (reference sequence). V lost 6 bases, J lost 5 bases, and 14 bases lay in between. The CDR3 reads CASSTGLRDEQYF. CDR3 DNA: TGTGCCAGTAGCACCGGCCTCAGGGACGAGCAGTACTTC.